Listed below are T cell receptor beta chains from one sample, sequenced in a study of memory CD4+ T cells and cytomegalovirus serostatus. Only in-frame clones appear in the TCRdb table, and some are missing; sequencing was by immunoSEQ multiplex PCR. Of about 56,000 clones in the sample, roughly 82% were seen once. The sequenced material came from memory CD4+ T cells from blood. The receptors originated from an adult in good health and CMV-seronegative. CDR3s include the opening cysteine and the closing phenylalanine or tryptophan.

J gene: TRBJ2-7
V gene: TRBV10-3
CDR3 protein: CAISGQANDEQYF

J gene: TRBJ1-1
V gene: TRBV18
CDR3 protein: CASSLDMNTEAFF

J gene: TRBJ2-1
V gene: TRBV7-3
CDR3 protein: CASSPTSSGEQFF

J gene: TRBJ1-1
V gene: TRBV4-2
CDR3 protein: CASSTGQLTEAFF

J gene: TRBJ1-2
V gene: TRBV5-4
CDR3 protein: CASSFNSNYGYTF

J gene: TRBJ2-1
V gene: TRBV19
CDR3 protein: CASSRGLAGNEQFF

J gene: TRBJ2-5
V gene: TRBV9
CDR3 protein: CASSVGGGRETQYF

J gene: TRBJ2-5
V gene: TRBV2
CDR3 protein: CASSGPGPYETQYF

J gene: TRBJ2-7
V gene: TRBV7-2
CDR3 protein: CASSWTGFNEQYF

J gene: TRBJ2-7
V gene: TRBV15
CDR3 protein: CATSRGDSSSKEQYF

J gene: TRBJ1-1
V gene: TRBV7-2
CDR3 protein: CASSLASGRFTEAFF

J gene: TRBJ2-3
V gene: TRBV30
CDR3 protein: CAWSLKGDTQYF

J gene: TRBJ1-5
V gene: TRBV7-9
CDR3 protein: CASSLYGSQPQHF

J gene: TRBJ2-3
V gene: TRBV7-2
CDR3 protein: CASSLRKGGGTDTQYF

J gene: TRBJ1-2
V gene: TRBV19
CDR3 protein: CASSDRDTGLGGYTF

J gene: TRBJ2-1
V gene: TRBV25-1
CDR3 protein: CASSEYWDEYNEQFF

J gene: TRBJ1-1
V gene: TRBV19
CDR3 protein: CASSIGSRQNTEAFF

J gene: TRBJ1-1
V gene: TRBV19
CDR3 protein: CASSMSASNTEAFF

J gene: TRBJ2-6
V gene: TRBV4-1
CDR3 protein: CASSQDRWKGENGANVLTF

J gene: TRBJ2-4
V gene: TRBV4-1
CDR3 protein: CASSQLLGTAIQYF

J gene: TRBJ2-5
V gene: TRBV11-2
CDR3 protein: CASRGRETQYF

J gene: TRBJ1-1
V gene: TRBV2
CDR3 protein: CASRLWTELGEAFF

J gene: TRBJ1-2
V gene: TRBV30
CDR3 protein: CAWSSERHYGYTF

J gene: TRBJ2-5
V gene: TRBV6-5
CDR3 protein: CAVRGTETQYF

J gene: TRBJ1-2
V gene: TRBV5-1
CDR3 protein: CASSPDREYGYTF

J gene: TRBJ2-7
V gene: TRBV6-6
CDR3 protein: CASSPRDRDYEQYF

J gene: TRBJ1-2
V gene: TRBV6-5
CDR3 protein: CASRGGGSYGYTF

J gene: TRBJ2-5
V gene: TRBV25-1
CDR3 protein: CASSGHRGRETQYF

J gene: TRBJ1-1
V gene: TRBV2
CDR3 protein: CASSLDGMNTEAFF